This TCR beta chain was recorded in a study of T-cell memory formation after mild COVID-19. Study-wide findings and caveats: Mainly CM and EM harbored the contracting CD4+ clones; mainly EMRA harbored the CD8+ ones. Whereas later expanders leaned CD4+, clones contracting day 15 to 85 showed a balanced CD4/CD8 makeup. Memory from before infection featured some responding clones, which suggests cross-reactive memory joined.

This clonotype came up a few times. What it binds is unknown. After removal of 6 bases from V and 4 bases from J, the junction contained 3 bases not matched to a gene. The CDR3 length is 13 residues. Germline CDR1 and CDR2: ENHRY and SYGVKD. Researchers used 5'RACE with constant-segment primers to make TCR alpha and TCR beta cDNA libraries that carry sample barcodes and UMIs. MiXCR was run by TCRdb on the 5' RACE reads, yielding one entry per CDR3 protein. The sample yields 220,000 or so distinct CDR3 sequences, roughly 10% seen once. The specimen was PBMCs or a T cell subset sorted from them (not recorded which). This rearrangement joins TRBV10-3 to TRBJ1-5; 7 nucleotides line up with TRBD1. The source is a young man who had mild COVID-19 (a few samples of this study predate the infection). Cell type and time point are not known. In DNA, the CDR3 is TGTGCCATCAGCGGGACAGCGAATCAGCCCCAGCATTTT. It yields the protein CAISGTANQPQHF.